This entry concerns a single T cell receptor (beta chain). It lacks a known antigen. The input lacks base qualities; no much larger clone sits a single base away. This sample stems from a study of blood T cells in healthy people across ages (dated by TCRdb to between 2015 and 2017). At the level of the whole study: Template switching captured roughly one uniquely barcoded TCR beta cDNA molecule per two T cells in model experiments. The study measured age-related changes in TCR beta repertoire diversity using deep sequencing normalized with unique cDNA molecular identifiers. The donors were divided into four age groups: young (average around 16 years), middle-aged (roughly 42), aged (about 56) and long-lived (approximately 74). To avoid experimental bias, donors of different ages were spread randomly across the sequencing lanes. For two donors (one aged 18 to 29 and one aged 80 or older), the study analyzed two additional independent replicas of 1 million unique cDNA reads from the same blood draw. Broad study findings and their caveats: Because donor CMV infection status was unknown, age-related changes in expanded clonotypes were potentially confounded. Estimates of total diversity based on one million sequenced T cells were regarded as lower bounds and as underestimates. Compared with the aged group, the long-lived group had more naive CD4+ T cells, fewer expanded clones and increased TCR diversity, suggesting age selection. A strong correlation was found between observed TCR beta diversity and the percentage of naive T cells measured by flow cytometry. Since profiling was done on bulk unsorted PBMCs, naive and antigen-experienced compartments could not be conclusively compared. As age increased, observed TCR beta diversity per million T cells dropped in a roughly linear way, and a significant reduction was already evident by age about 36.

As encoded in the germline V gene, CDR1 is SGHDT while CDR2 is YYEEEE. CDR3 length: 14 amino acids, cysteine to phenylalanine. Of all the DNA, just the CDR3 is kept, 42 bases in frame from base 1. V loses 0 bases of germline sequence and J loses 5 bases, and the interval between the two ends is 12 bases. Systemically healthy Caucasian individuals from Russia, 35 to 50 in total and aged roughly 6 to 100 years, were included as donors. Around 10 milliliters of peripheral blood were drawn from each donor into EDTA-treated Vacutainer tubes. Ficoll-Paque density-gradient centrifugation was used to isolate PBMCs, with at least 7 million obtained per sample. Trizol reagent was used to extract total RNA from the PBMCs, yielding at least 5.5 micrograms per sample. For every donor, an aliquot of PBMCs went through flow cytometry to measure the percentages of naive CD45RAhigh/CD27high T cells. The library was obtained by 5' RACE. Sequencer: Illumina HiSeq 2500. A second roughly 6 to 12 cycle PCR used a sample-barcoded 5' primer and a J-beta primer mix. A template-switch 5' adaptor carrying 12 random nucleotides introduced a unique molecular identifier onto each TCR beta cDNA molecule. At least 2.5 million CDR3-containing paired-end reads were obtained from each sample. All of the RNA was converted into first-strand cDNA using the Mint cDNA synthesis kit, with a TRBC-specific oligonucleotide serving as the primer. Following uracil-DNA glycosylase treatment, a first 18-cycle PCR with universal primers M1SS and BC2_uni_R was performed on all cDNA. Per the authors' processing: For normalization, 1 million high-quality reads were randomly selected from each sample, with every read carrying a distinct molecular identifier. Instead of being binned into consensus sequences, reads that shared molecular identifiers were thrown out. MiTCR, with a Q25 quality threshold and the strictest error-elimination algorithm, was used for CDR3 identification, clonotype clustering and error correction. A nonparametric unseen species model with Euler transformation was used to estimate a lower bound on total TCR beta diversity. The public reads were quality trimmed at Q25 with fastp and then assembled into clones with MiXCR by TCRdb, keeping productive beta chains. Identical CDR3 protein sequences are pooled into one entry, listed with their most common genes and DNA. These V and J calls derive from TCRdb rather than the authors' analysis. This sample is represented by about 1.4 million distinct CDR3 sequences; 59% of them were singletons. The ten biggest clones cover 6.5% to 8.5% of the sample.

This clonotype was sampled from a man aged 18 to 35 in good health. The specimen sequenced was blood. The sequence joins TRBV5-6 to TRBJ2-7; the D gene is not confidently resolved. In nucleotide form, the sequence is TGTGCCAGCAGCTTGGTACGGCGACCGCACGAGCAGTACTTC. This translates into CASSLVRRPHEQYF.